This is a list of T cell receptor beta chains from one sample in a study of monozygotic twins with cystic fibrosis. Profiling relied on immunoSEQ multiplex PCR, and the TCRdb table lists in-frame clones only, not all of them. Here the sample spans fewer than 20,000 clones, around 90% being singletons. The sequenced material came from blood. The receptors here all came from a girl aged 2-10 years with cystic fibrosis. The CDR3 runs from the conserved cysteine through the conserved F or W. The D gene is left open where the match is weak.

d_call | v_call | cdr3_aa
. | TRBV2 | CASSEGGGGYEQYF
. | TRBV19 | CASSPPGRINQPQHF
TRBD2 | TRBV28 | CASSSPFEVAGGYEQYF
. | TRBV28 | CASTDPGRDPPLHF
TRBD1 | TRBV5-1 | CASSPGQDSGNTIYF
TRBD2 | TRBV4-1 | CASSQVPAGGKNTGELFF
. | TRBV28 | CASTPRDTGRETQYF
. | TRBV11-2 | CASSFEYWSSSSYEQYF
. | TRBV6-5 | CASSRGQTEAFF
TRBD2 | TRBV4-2 | CASSQQKTPGASGSFPYNEQFF
TRBD2 | TRBV6-4 | CASSDSSGGTDTQYF